These 9 T cell receptor beta chains originate from one sample sequenced in a study of early T cells in non-severe SARS-CoV-2 infection. TCRdb independently ran MiXCR on the 5' RACE reads; one entry per CDR3 protein. This table holds tens of thousands of distinct CDR3 sequences, under 9% found once. The sample consisted of whole blood, taken at baseline. These receptors were taken from an adult who was a healthcare worker with PCR-confirmed SARS-CoV-2 infection or an uninfected control (not recorded which).

The chain is built from TRBV20-1 and TRBJ1-4; 9 bases line up with TRBD1. CDR3 length: 13 amino acids. The V segment lost 6 bases and the J segment 5 bases; nucleotides outside the gene matches: 4. Per the germline V gene, CDR1 is DFQATT and CDR2 is SNEGSKA (reference sequence). The CDR3 DNA sequence: TGCAGTGCCAAAGACAGGGGGAATGAAAAACTGTTTTTT. Translated: CSAKDRGNEKLFF.

This clonotype has a count of ten or more. The chain carries TRBV6-5 and TRBJ2-1, with 11 bases lining up with TRBD1. Germline V gives CDR1 MNHEY, CDR2 SVGAGI. The ends lost 6 bases at V and 5 bases at J; junction bases unmatched: 12. This CDR3 is built from 17 residues. The CDR3: CASRRTGGTVQHNEQFF. The CDR3 DNA sequence: TGTGCCAGCAGACGGACAGGGGGCACGGTACAACACAATGAGCAGTTCTTC.

This clonotype was picked up many times. The chain combines TRBV5-6 with TRBJ2-3, with D hard to call. The germline V gene has CDR1 SGHDT and CDR2 YYEEEE. The CDR3 runs to 15 residues. V lost 5 bases, J lost 2 bases, and 15 bases lay in between. The CDR3 nucleotides are TGTGCCAGCAGAGCCCCGTCGCGCCCCACAGATACGCAGTATTTT. Translated, it gives CASRAPSRPTDTQYF.

Written as DNA, the CDR3 is TGTGCCGACTCCACTCCCGTGGGGCCTTACAATGAGCAGTTCTTC. This gives the protein CADSTPVGPYNEQFF. This rearrangement joins TRBV7-2 to TRBJ2-1; D might be TRBD1 (5 bases). With 11 bases removed from V and 4 bases from J, the gap between germline ends came to 21 bases. Germline lookup yields CDR1 SGHTA and CDR2 FQGNSA. CDR3 length equals 15 residues.

This clonotype appeared a few times. The chain recombines TRBV5-1 with TRBJ2-3, with 7 bases fitting TRBD2. This CDR3 has 15 amino acids. Germline loops: CDR1 SGHRS, CDR2 YFSETQ. V lost 3 bases, J lost 0 bases, and 4 bases stayed unmatched. The CDR3 loop is CASSSLAGSTDTQYF. CDR3 nucleotide sequence: TGCGCCAGCAGCTCGTTAGCGGGTAGCACAGATACGCAGTATTTT.

The chain carries TRBV2 and TRBJ2-5, with TRBD2 as a possible D gene (7 bases). Germline-derived CDR1 and CDR2 are SNHLY and FYNNEI. The CDR3 has 15 amino acids. Trimming stripped 5 bases from V and 4 bases from J, with 17 bases between. As DNA, the CDR3 is TGTGCCAGCAGTCCCAGGGGAGCGGGATCAGAGACCCAGTACTTC. Its translation is CASSPRGAGSETQYF.

The chain couples TRBV7-9 to TRBJ2-1; D uncertain. Germline V gives CDR1 SEHNR, CDR2 FQNEAQ (reference sequence). The CDR3 covers 12 residues. V dropped 5 bases and J dropped 4 bases, with 6 bases sitting between them. The CDR3: CASSTQYNEQFF. CDR3 sequence (DNA): TGTGCCAGCAGCACCCAGTACAATGAGCAGTTCTTC. Full variable domain (remainder filled in from reference TRBV7-9 and TRBJ2-1): DTGVSQNPRHKITKRGQNVTFRCDPISEHNRLYWYRQTLGQGPEFLTYFQNEAQLEKSRLLSDRFSAERPKGSFSTLEIQRTEQGDSAMYLCASSTQYNEQFFGPGTRLTVL.

The chain links TRBV7-6 to TRBJ2-7; D gene uncertain. Germline V gives CDR1 SGHVS, CDR2 FNYEAQ. CDR3 length: 13 residues. V was trimmed by 0 bases and J by 5 bases, leaving 8 bases between them. CDR3 coding DNA: TGTGCCAGCAGCTTAGCGTTCCGGGACGAGCAGTACTTC. Translation: CASSLAFRDEQYF.

The chain employs TRBV6-5 and TRBJ1-2; 10 nucleotides align to TRBD1. V shed 8 bases, J shed 6 bases, and the junction held 12 bases outside the gene matches. Germline assignment: CDR1 MNHEY and CDR2 SVGAGI. The CDR3 runs to 15 residues. CDR3 coding DNA: TGTGCCAGCCGACAGGGGGCGTCACATTACAATGGCTACACCTTC. Translation gives CASRQGASHYNGYTF.